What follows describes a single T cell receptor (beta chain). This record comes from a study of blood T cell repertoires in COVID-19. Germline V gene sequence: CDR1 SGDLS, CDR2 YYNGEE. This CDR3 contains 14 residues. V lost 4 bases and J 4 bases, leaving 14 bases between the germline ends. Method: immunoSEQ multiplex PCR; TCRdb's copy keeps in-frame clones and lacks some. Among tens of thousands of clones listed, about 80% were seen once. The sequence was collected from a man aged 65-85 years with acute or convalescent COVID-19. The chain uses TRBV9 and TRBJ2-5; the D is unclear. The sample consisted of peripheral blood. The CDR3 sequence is CASSSRLDGETQYF. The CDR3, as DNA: TGTGCCAGCAGCTCCCGACTCGACGGAGAGACCCAGTACTTC. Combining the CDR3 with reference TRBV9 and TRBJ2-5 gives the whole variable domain DSGVTQTPKHLITATGQRVTLRCSPRSGDLSVYWYQQSLDQGLQFLIQYYNGEERAKGNILERFSAQQFPDLHSELNLSSLELGDSALYFCASSSRLDGETQYFGPGTRLLVL.